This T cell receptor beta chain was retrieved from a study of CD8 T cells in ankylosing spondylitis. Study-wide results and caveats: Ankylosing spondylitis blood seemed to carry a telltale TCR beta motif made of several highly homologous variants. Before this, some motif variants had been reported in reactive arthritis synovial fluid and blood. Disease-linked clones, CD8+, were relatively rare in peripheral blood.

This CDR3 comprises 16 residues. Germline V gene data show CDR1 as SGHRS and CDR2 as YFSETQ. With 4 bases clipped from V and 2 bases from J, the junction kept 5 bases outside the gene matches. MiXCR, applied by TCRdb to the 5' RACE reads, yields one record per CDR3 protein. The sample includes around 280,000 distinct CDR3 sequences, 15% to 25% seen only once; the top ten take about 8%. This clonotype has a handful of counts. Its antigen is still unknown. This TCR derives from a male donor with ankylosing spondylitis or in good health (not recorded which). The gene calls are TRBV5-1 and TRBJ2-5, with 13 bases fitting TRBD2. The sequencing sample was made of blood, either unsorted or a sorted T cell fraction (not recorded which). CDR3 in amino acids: CASSLEGLAGQETQYF. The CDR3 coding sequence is TGCGCCAGCAGCCTTGAGGGACTAGCGGGGCAAGAGACCCAGTACTTC.